The sequence of this T cell receptor (beta chain) was determined in a study of blood T cell repertoires in COVID-19. Study summary: From the United States, Italy and Spain came samples of acute and convalescent COVID-19.

The assay was immunoSEQ multiplex PCR, and TCRdb's table has in-frame clones only and misses some. The profile covers 350,000 or so clones, with around 87% appearing a single time and roughly 10% taken by the ten largest. This CDR3 has 14 amino acids. Germline V lookup: CDR1 GTSNPN, CDR2 SVGIG (reference sequence). The V gene end was trimmed by 3 bases and the J gene end by 7 bases; junction bases not matched to a gene: 7. Seattle enrolled patients during active infection and tracked them longitudinally. Input material: peripheral blood. The chain employs TRBV30 and TRBJ2-5, with TRBD1 matching 11 bases. This sequence originates from a woman in her twenties or thirties with COVID-19, enrolled during active disease. The CDR3 region has the DNA TGTGCCTGGAGAGGGACAGGGGGACCTGGGACCCAGTACTTC. It is translated as CAWRGTGGPGTQYF.